The 4 T cell receptor beta chains in this list originate from one sample, sequenced in a study of regulatory T cells in long-lasting Graves disease. Time point meaning: newly diagnosed GD, antithyroid drugs for less than 3 months. PBMC RNA was the source of the TCR library. Relying on iRepertoire HTBI primers and Arm-PCR of CDR3 regions, the team built TCR beta libraries. MiXCR, run by TCRdb on the multiplex PCR reads, gives a single entry per CDR3 protein. The sample contains a few hundred thousand distinct CDR3 sequences, 14% of which appear only once. The data also belong to a second study, concerning T cells in Graves' hyperthyroidism and ophthalmopathy.

This specimen consisted of peripheral blood mononuclear cells (PBMCs), obtained at new diagnosis, from a patient treated with antithyroid drugs. The source is a woman in her forties or fifties with Graves disease.

This clonotype was seen a handful of times. V is TRBV18 and J is TRBJ1-5; 11 nucleotides agree with TRBD1. Unmatched junction bases numbered 5, after V lost 4 bases and J lost 0 bases. Germline V gene data show CDR1 as KGHSH and CDR2 as LQKENI. The CDR3 is 17 residues long. DNA of the CDR3: TGTGCCAGCTCACGGACAGGGGGCGGGTATAGCAATCAGCCCCAGCATTTT. Its translation: CASSRTGGGYSNQPQHF.

This clonotype was detected only a few times. The rearrangement links TRBV28 to TRBJ2-6; 7 bases line up with TRBD1. V trimming: 4 bases; J trimming: 4 bases; junction bases outside the gene matches: 10. The CDR3 is 17 residues long. The V gene's germline CDR1 is MDHEN and CDR2 SYDVKM. Here the CDR3 DNA reads TGTGCCAGCAGTTCACTACAGACAGGGAAGGGGGCCAACGTCCTGACTTTC. Translating it yields CASSSLQTGKGANVLTF.

Ten or more counts support this clonotype. The chain links TRBV7-8 to TRBJ2-3; 9 bases line up with TRBD2. Per the germline V gene, CDR1 is SGHVS and CDR2 is FQNEAQ. J was trimmed by 1 base and V by 4 bases; bases with no gene match: 9. This CDR3 comprises 17 residues. The CDR3 bases are TGTGCCAGCAGCTATCGTGGCGGGAGGGAGGGCACAGATACGCAGTATTTT. Amino acid sequence: CASSYRGGREGTDTQYF.

The sample holds many counts of this clonotype. The rearrangement links TRBV4-1 to TRBJ1-2; TRBD1 might be the D (5 bases). V dropped 1 base and J dropped 5 bases, with 11 bases sitting between them. This CDR3 has 14 amino acids. CDR1 is MGHRA and CDR2 is YSYEKL in the germline V gene. CDR3 bases: TGCGCCAGCAGCCAAGGTGGAGGGGAGTATGGCTACACCTTC. This codes for CASSQGGGEYGYTF.